The next 21 T cell receptor beta chains were all read from a single sample in a study of beta chain features in type 1 diabetes. Notes on the study in general: Shorter TCRB CDR3s, moderately but significantly so, marked every one of the four CD4+ subsets in Type 1 diabetes patients.

Antigens of these TCRs are unknown. Isolated RNA was reverse transcribed in full, so expressed TCRB transcripts were sequenced. Assay used: immunoSEQ multiplex PCR; TCRdb lists only in-frame clones, some missing. Of roughly 240,000 clones in the sample, 24% were seen once. Material for sequencing was naive CD4+ T cells from blood. These TCRs come from a woman younger than 45 with type 1 diabetes.

The V and J genes are TRBV6-5 and TRBJ2-5; D may be TRBD2 (6 bases). The germline V gene has CDR1 MNHEY and CDR2 SVGAGI. This CDR3 contains 12 residues. V dropped 6 bases and J dropped 5 bases, with 10 bases sitting between them. CDR3 DNA: TGTGCCAGCAGGGGAGGCGTGGAGACCCAGTACTTC. Protein: CASRGGVETQYF.

This sequence joins TRBV6-5 and TRBJ2-1, with a tentative D call TRBD1 (5 bases). V lost 6 bases, J lost 5 bases, and 14 bases lay in between. Germline assignment: CDR1 MNHEY and CDR2 SVGAGI. This CDR3 is built from 14 residues. The chain's CDR3 is CASSGVRVHNEQFF. In DNA form, the CDR3 reads TGTGCCAGCAGCGGAGTCAGGGTCCACAATGAGCAGTTCTTC.

The gene calls are TRBV5-1 and TRBJ2-7; 7 positions match TRBD1. V lost 0 bases and J lost 12; bases outside the gene matches: 9. The germline V gene has CDR1 SGHRS and CDR2 YFSETQ. The CDR3 is 13 residues long. The CDR3 coding sequence is TGCGCCAGCAGCTTGGCCGGGACAGAGAGACGGTACTTC. Protein: CASSLAGTERRYF.

V usage is TRBV19 and J usage is TRBJ1-5; TRBD1 matches 11 bases. Germline trimming cut 5 bases from V and 3 bases from J; bases unmatched to any gene: 6. The CDR3 sequence is 16 residues long. Germline lookup yields CDR1 LNHDA and CDR2 SQIVND (reference sequence). In DNA, the CDR3 is TGTGCCAGTAGTTCAAGGACAGGGGGCAACAATCAGCCCCAGCATTTT. Translating gives CASSSRTGGNNQPQHF.

The table lists this clone with a few counts. The rearrangement joins TRBV4-1 to TRBJ1-2, with unresolved D. Germline CDR1 reads MGHRA; CDR2 reads YSYEKL. CDR3 length: 15 amino acids. V lost 0 bases and J 2 bases, leaving 10 bases between the germline ends. CDR3 nucleotides: TGCGCCAGCAGCCAAGATTTTCCCAGAAACTATGGCTACACCTTC. Amino acid sequence: CASSQDFPRNYGYTF.

The chain recombines TRBV25-1 with TRBJ2-7; D uncertain. Per germline, CDR1 MGHDK and CDR2 SYGVNS. The V gene lost 1 base and the J gene lost 3 bases, with 4 bases spanning the gap. The CDR3 is 12 residues long. The CDR3 is CASSEFSYEQYF. Written as DNA, the CDR3 is TGTGCCAGCAGTGAATTCAGCTACGAGCAGTACTTC.

CDR3 sequence reads: CATSRGPKQPQHF. The DNA of the CDR3 is TGTGCCACCAGCAGGGGGCCAAAGCAGCCCCAGCATTTT. The rearrangement joins TRBV15 to TRBJ1-5; TRBD1 might be the D (5 bases). In germline, CDR1 is LNHNV, CDR2 YYDKDF (reference sequence). The ends were cut back, 3 bases at V and 7 bases at J, with 10 bases in the middle. The CDR3 covers 13 residues.

This clone was counted between two and nine times. The V and J genes are TRBV9 and TRBJ2-1; weak D call: TRBD2 (5 bases). Germline V gene data show CDR1 as SGDLS and CDR2 as YYNGEE. Trimming stripped 3 bases from V and 13 bases from J, with 20 bases between. The CDR3 has 14 amino acids. The CDR3 coding sequence is TGTGCCAGCAGCGAAACCCCCCGGGGAGCGTCCCAGTTCTTC. Its translation: CASSETPRGASQFF. The full variable domain, completed using reference TRBV9 and TRBJ2-1, is DSGVTQTPKHLITATGQRVTLRCSPRSGDLSVYWYQQSLDQGLQFLIQYYNGEERAKGNILERFSAQQFPDLHSELNLSSLELGDSALYFCASSETPRGASQFFGPGTRLTVL.

The chain has TRBV15 and TRBJ2-1; D may be TRBD2 (5 bases). The CDR3 totals 13 residues. Germline values: CDR1 LNHNV, CDR2 YYDKDF (reference sequence). Trimming cost V 9 bases and J 5 bases, with 14 bases left between them. The CDR3: CATHRDLHNEQFF. The CDR3 DNA is TGTGCCACGCACCGGGATCTTCACAATGAGCAGTTCTTC.

The rearrangement links TRBV29-1 to TRBJ1-2; unclear D gene. Germline CDR1 reads SQVTM; CDR2 reads ANQGSEA. V was trimmed by 3 bases and J by 7 bases, leaving 9 bases between them. This CDR3 is 11 amino acids long. Here the CDR3 DNA reads TGCAGCGTTGACGGCGCGGCTGGCTACACCTTC. Translation gives CSVDGAAGYTF.

The sample holds a few counts of this clone. The V gene is TRBV9, the J gene TRBJ2-1, with 9 nucleotides matching TRBD1. This CDR3 is built from 16 residues. The V gene's germline CDR1 is SGDLS and CDR2 YYNGEE. The V gene end was trimmed by 4 bases and the J gene end by 10 bases; junction bases not matched to a gene: 15. CDR3 loop: CASSPPPGQGGPEQFF. The CDR3 bases are TGTGCCAGCAGCCCTCCTCCGGGACAGGGAGGTCCGGAGCAGTTCTTC.

The chain couples TRBV6-5 to TRBJ1-5, with D unclear. CDR1 MNHEY and CDR2 SVGAGI come from the germline V gene. This CDR3 spans 15 amino acids. Trimming removed 6 bases at V and 4 bases at J, with 16 bases between. Written as DNA, the CDR3 is TGTGCCAGCAGCCAGCGCCGAGCCCTGAATCAGCCCCAGCATTTT. It codes for CASSQRRALNQPQHF.

This rearrangement joins TRBV28 to TRBJ2-5; D uncertain. CDR3 length: 13 amino acids. Trimming removed 1 base at V and 7 bases at J, with 10 bases between. Germline V gene lookup returns CDR1 MDHEN and CDR2 SYDVKM. The CDR3 region is CASSLSRPGTQYF. The CDR3 DNA reads as TGTGCCAGCAGTTTATCCCGCCCGGGGACCCAGTACTTC.

This chain joins TRBV7-9 and TRBJ2-2; D perhaps matches TRBD2 (6 bases). V was trimmed by 5 bases and J by 4 bases, leaving 17 bases between them. The CDR3 runs to 16 residues. Germline V gene data show CDR1 as SEHNR and CDR2 as FQNEAQ (reference sequence). The CDR3 DNA sequence: TGTGCCAGCAGCCCCCCAAATGGGGGGTTCACCGGGGAGCTGTTTTTT. The encoded protein is CASSPPNGGFTGELFF.

The J gene is TRBJ2-3, the V gene TRBV5-4; D gene ambiguous. Trimming cost V 2 bases and J 1 base, with 8 bases left between them. CDR3 length: 14 amino acids. Germline CDR1 reads SGHNT; CDR2 reads YYREEE (reference sequence). CDR3 nucleotides: TGTGCCAGCAGCTTTTATCCGGGCACAGATACGCAGTATTTT. Amino acids: CASSFYPGTDTQYF.

This clone was detected only a few times. V is TRBV10-3 and J is TRBJ2-1; a possible D gene is TRBD2 (6 bases). V lost 6 bases and J 0 bases, leaving 12 bases between the germline ends. The CDR3 covers 15 residues. CDR1 is ENHRY, CDR2 SYGVKD, per germline. The CDR3 sequence: CAISRDSRSYNEQFF. The CDR3 DNA sequence: TGTGCCATCAGCCGGGACTCACGCTCCTACAATGAGCAGTTCTTC.

This clone was seen only a few times. This chain joins TRBV18 and TRBJ2-6, with 13 bases aligning to TRBD2. J lost 0 bases, V lost 4 bases, and 6 bases had no gene match. Germline-derived CDR1 and CDR2 are KGHSH and LQKENI. This CDR3 region has 19 residues. In DNA form, the CDR3 reads TGTGCCAGCTCACTGGGACTAGCGGGAACCAGCTCTGGGGCCAACGTCCTGACTTTC. Translation: CASSLGLAGTSSGANVLTF.

This sequence joins TRBV4-2 and TRBJ1-2; 7 bases fit TRBD1. With 1 base clipped from V and 4 bases from J, the junction kept 6 bases outside the gene matches. This CDR3 region has 15 residues. Germline V gene data show CDR1 as LGHNA and CDR2 as YNFKEQ. The CDR3 loop is CASSQGAGGSYGYTF. The CDR3 DNA reads as TGTGCCAGCAGCCAAGGGGCAGGGGGGAGCTATGGCTACACCTTC.

Only a few counts were recorded for this clone. This chain uses TRBV7-9 with TRBJ2-7, with D uncertain. V was shortened by 2 bases and J by 0 bases, with 8 bases between the two germline ends. Germline lookup yields CDR1 SEHNR and CDR2 FQNEAQ (reference sequence). The CDR3 consists of 14 residues. The CDR3 DNA sequence: TGTGCCAGCAGCTTATATTTTTCCTCCTACGAGCAGTACTTC. Translated: CASSLYFSSYEQYF.

The V call is TRBV5-1, the J call TRBJ2-5, with 12 bases lining up with TRBD2. The CDR3 sequence is 17 residues long. The V gene end was trimmed by 4 bases and the J gene end by 5 bases; junction bases not matched to a gene: 12. CDR1 and CDR2 (germline): SGHRS, YFSETQ. This CDR3 reads CASSTGLAGLGGETQYF. The CDR3 nucleotides are TGCGCCAGCAGCACTGGACTAGCGGGATTGGGAGGGGAGACCCAGTACTTC.

Only a few counts were recorded for this clone. The gene calls are TRBV29-1 and TRBJ2-1, with TRBD1 matching 8 bases. This CDR3 is built from 12 residues. V trimming: 7 bases; J trimming: 7 bases; junction bases outside the gene matches: 6. The germline CDR1 and CDR2 sequences are SQVTM and ANQGSEA. The CDR3 here is CSAGQGWNEQFF. The CDR3 coding sequence is TGCAGCGCTGGACAGGGTTGGAATGAGCAGTTCTTC.